Listed below are T cell receptor beta chains from one sample, sequenced in a study of blood T cell repertoires in COVID-19. Assay used: immunoSEQ multiplex PCR; TCRdb lists only in-frame clones, some missing. This table holds around 360,000 clones, around 87% found once. Sequencing was performed on peripheral blood. The receptors derive from a woman younger than 45 with COVID-19, enrolled during active disease. CDR3s include the opening cysteine and the closing phenylalanine or tryptophan. Each record gives: CDR3 length, D gene, clone size, J gene, V gene, CDR3 protein, CDR3 DNA. The D gene is left open where the match is weak. The size of a clone is reported for some rows only, either as once, few or many, or as a class for expanded clones.

12,NA,NA,TRBJ2-2,TRBV28,CASSLEVGELFF,TGTGCCAGCAGTTTAGAGGTCGGGGAGCTGTTTTTT
15,NA,NA,TRBJ1-1,TRBV9,CASSVGAGVDTEAFF,TGTGCCAGCAGCGTAGGGGCAGGGGTGGACACTGAAGCTTTCTTT
16,NA,NA,TRBJ1-6,TRBV6-6,CASSLIGLGGSSPLHF,TGTGCCAGCAGCCTTATCGGACTGGGAGGTAGTTCACCCCTCCACTTT
13,NA,once,TRBJ2-7,TRBV30,CAWLTTDNYEQYF,TGTGCCTGGTTGACTACGGATAACTACGAGCAGTACTTC
16,TRBD2,NA,TRBJ2-3,TRBV5-1,CASSLGLAGSTDTQYF,TGCGCCAGCAGCTTAGGACTAGCGGGGAGCACAGATACGCAGTATTTT
12,NA,NA,TRBJ1-1,TRBV30,CAWTVGETEAFF,TGTGCCTGGACCGTAGGAGAGACTGAAGCTTTCTTT
17,TRBD2,NA,TRBJ2-1,TRBV27,CASSFRTSGRTYNEQFF,TGTGCCAGCAGTTTCAGGACTAGCGGGAGGACCTACAATGAGCAGTTCTTC
15,TRBD2,NA,TRBJ2-1,TRBV2,CASRTGTSGNNEQFF,TGTGCCAGCAGGACCGGGACTAGCGGAAACAATGAGCAGTTCTTC
19,TRBD1,NA,TRBJ1-4,TRBV6-4,CASSDPVFIQGANSEKLFF,TGTGCCAGCAGTGACCCCGTTTTCATACAGGGGGCTAACAGTGAAAAACTGTTTTTT
14,NA,NA,TRBJ1-1,TRBV7-3,CASSQGRENTEAFF,TGTGCCAGCAGCCAGGGTAGGGAGAACACTGAAGCTTTCTTT
14,TRBD1,NA,TRBJ1-5,TRBV19,CASEAGTGFQPQHF,TGTGCCAGTGAAGCCGGGACAGGGTTTCAGCCCCAGCATTTT
16,NA,NA,TRBJ1-3,TRBV19,CASSNWGRGSGNTIYF,TGTGCCAGTAGTAATTGGGGGCGCGGGTCAGGAAACACCATATATTTT
12,NA,NA,TRBJ2-3,TRBV2,CASSELGDTQYF,TGTGCCAGCAGTGAACTAGGAGATACGCAGTATTTT
14,NA,NA,TRBJ1-6,TRBV30,CAWSVRGKASPLHF,TGTGCCTGGAGTGTAAGGGGAAAGGCATCACCCCTCCACTTT
14,NA,NA,TRBJ1-1,TRBV7-9,CASSPLDLNTEAFF,TGTGCCAGCAGCCCCCTTGACTTGAACACTGAAGCTTTCTTT
15,NA,NA,TRBJ1-1,TRBV5-1,CASSARTDSNTEAFF,TGCGCCAGCAGCGCCCGGACGGACTCGAACACTGAAGCTTTCTTT
11,NA,NA,TRBJ2-1,TRBV19,CASRLTNEQFF,TGTGCCAGTAGGCTAACCAATGAGCAGTTCTTC
17,TRBD2,NA,TRBJ2-3,TRBV29-1,CSVLSEVSGSIRDTQYF,TGCAGCGTTCTCAGCGAGGTTAGCGGGAGTATTAGAGATACGCAGTATTTT
13,TRBD2,NA,TRBJ2-7,TRBV6-5,CASRTSGWNEQYF,TGTGCCAGCCGGACTAGCGGGTGGAACGAGCAGTACTTC
14,NA,NA,TRBJ1-1,TRBV5-1,CASSLLRENTEAFF,TGCGCCAGCAGCTTACTCAGGGAAAACACTGAAGCTTTCTTT
15,TRBD1,NA,TRBJ1-1,TRBV28,CASSQPGTGRAEAFF,TGTGCCAGCAGTCAGCCCGGGACAGGGAGGGCGGAAGCTTTCTTT